The 12 T cell receptor beta chains below were found in one sample sequenced in a study of cytomegalovirus exposure and HLA in healthy donors. The PCR made use of 60 Vbeta and 13 Jbeta primers. Assay: immunoSEQ multiplex PCR; the TCRdb copy retains only in-frame clones and omits some. The sample shows roughly 67,000 clones, 80% to 90% of them seen only once. The sequencing input was PBMCs. These receptors originate from a woman aged 25 to 39 in good health and CMV-seronegative.

The J gene is TRBJ2-2, the V gene TRBV27, with 7 bases identical to TRBD1. The germline CDR1 and CDR2 sequences are MNHEY and SMNVEV (reference sequence). CDR3 size: 15 residues. The V gene end was trimmed by 6 bases and the J gene end by 5 bases; junction bases not matched to a gene: 9. The CDR3 nucleotides are TGTGCCAGCAGCCCCCAACCAGGGGGAACCGGGGAGCTGTTTTTT. Translation gives CASSPQPGGTGELFF.

V is TRBV6-5 and J is TRBJ2-7, with 8 nucleotides matching TRBD1. Germline V gene lookup returns CDR1 MNHEY and CDR2 SVGAGI. The trim removed 6 bases at V and 3 bases at J, leaving 10 bases unmatched. This CDR3 comprises 15 residues. The CDR3 DNA is TGTGCCAGCAGACCCGACAGGGGCAATAACTACGAGCAGTACTTC. Protein sequence: CASRPDRGNNYEQYF.

V gene TRBV6-1 combines with J gene TRBJ2-7; 10 bases are a match to TRBD1. The CDR3 loop spans 15 amino acids. V was clipped by 7 bases and J by 2 bases; unmatched bases: 8. The germline V gene has CDR1 MNHNS and CDR2 SASEGT. The CDR3 loop reads CASIGGGTGAYEQYF. Here the CDR3 DNA reads TGTGCCAGCATCGGCGGCGGGACAGGGGCCTACGAGCAGTACTTC.

The V gene is TRBV6-1, the J gene TRBJ1-1, with 11 bases matching TRBD1. Trimming at V came to 4 bases and at J to 2 bases, leaving 3 bases not matched to a gene. This CDR3 is 15 amino acids long. Looked up from germline, CDR1 is MNHNS and CDR2 is SASEGT. CDR3 sequence (DNA): TGTGCCAGCAGTGTAGGGACAGGGGGAAACACTGAAGCTTTCTTT. It encodes CASSVGTGGNTEAFF.

The chain uses TRBV13 and TRBJ1-5, with 7 bases that match TRBD1. Trimming at V came to 0 bases and at J to 4 bases, leaving 0 bases not matched to a gene. Germline CDR1 PRHDT, CDR2 FYEKMQ (reference sequence). The CDR3 totals 14 residues. The CDR3: CASSLGTGNQPQHF. The CDR3 DNA is TGTGCCAGCAGCTTAGGGACAGGGAATCAGCCCCAGCATTTT.

In the case of this clone: The germline gene is not matched at one end of the junction; a read error may be the cause. The rearrangement uses TRBV7-9 and TRBJ2-2; 8 bases are a match to TRBD1. CDR1 and CDR2 (germline): SEHNR, FQNEAQ (reference sequence). CDR3 length: 16 amino acids. The CDR3 loop is CSSSLGPGGEDGELFF. The CDR3 DNA is TGTTCCAGCAGCTTAGGCCCAGGGGGCGAGGACGGGGAGCTGTTTTTT.

The chain combines TRBV2 with TRBJ2-6, with D tentatively TRBD2 (5 bases). Germline CDR1 SNHLY, CDR2 FYNNEI. The length of the CDR3 is 16 residues. Trimming pared 9 bases from V and 4 bases from J, leaving 19 bases between. DNA of the CDR3: TGTGCCAGTCAAGACCCCCGAGGGCCCGGGGCCAACGTCCTGACTTTC. Protein: CASQDPRGPGANVLTF.

V and J are TRBV7-9 and TRBJ2-7, with 12 positions matching TRBD2. V shed 1 base and J 4 bases; nucleotides not matched to a gene: 5. This CDR3 spans 16 amino acids. Germline loops: CDR1 SEHNR, CDR2 FQNEAQ (reference sequence). The CDR3 protein is CASSLVGLAGSYEQYF. The CDR3 coding sequence is TGTGCCAGCAGCTTAGTAGGACTAGCGGGAAGTTACGAGCAGTACTTC.

The J gene is TRBJ2-1, the V gene TRBV4-2; 9 nucleotides line up with TRBD2. CDR1 LGHNA and CDR2 YNFKEQ come from the germline V gene. CDR3 length: 19 residues. Germline trimming cut 0 bases from V and 6 bases from J; bases unmatched to any gene: 15. The chain's CDR3 is CASSQDHLSGGLLGNEQFF. The CDR3 DNA is TGTGCCAGCAGCCAAGATCATCTCAGCGGGGGGCTGTTGGGCAATGAGCAGTTCTTC.

The chain is built from TRBV29-1 and TRBJ2-7; no firm D call. CDR3 length equals 13 residues. The germline V gene encodes CDR1 SQVTM and CDR2 ANQGSEA. Deletions cut 3 bases from V and 2 bases from J, with 11 bases between. This CDR3 reads CSVESQVTYEQYF. CDR3 in DNA: TGCAGCGTTGAGTCTCAGGTCACCTACGAGCAGTACTTC.

Points on this clone: One junction end disagrees with the germline gene, perhaps due to a read error. The chain employs TRBV7-9 and TRBJ2-1; TRBD1 matches at 7 bases. Looked up from germline, CDR1 is SEHNR and CDR2 is FQNEAQ (reference sequence). The CDR3 loop spans 15 amino acids. In nucleotides, the CDR3 is TGTTCCAGCAGCTTAGAAGGGACAGTTTACAATGAGCAGTTCTTC. Translation gives CSSSLEGTVYNEQFF.

J is TRBJ1-6 and V is TRBV11-2, with no clear D. Trimming cost V 1 base and J 3 bases, with 13 bases left between them. Germline V gene lookup returns CDR1 SGHAT and CDR2 FQNNGV. This CDR3 has 17 amino acids. For the CDR3, the DNA is TGTGCCAGCAGCTTAGTATCTGGAGGGTTCTATAATTCACCCCTCCACTTT. Translating it yields CASSLVSGGFYNSPLHF.